The 27 T cell receptor beta chains listed next were all sequenced from one sample in a study of T cells after yellow fever vaccination. TCRdb re-analysed the 5' RACE reads in MiXCR, keeping a single row per CDR3 protein. The sample carries 200,000 to 250,000 distinct CDR3 sequences, less than 3.5% recorded once. Sequencing used CD4+ T cells sorted from PBMCs, obtained 10 days after the yellow fever booster vaccination. These receptors originate from a man aged 18 to 29 who received the YFV17D yellow fever vaccine.

This clonotype came up many times. The chain uses TRBV6-1 and TRBJ2-7; the D call may be TRBD1 or TRBD2 (6 bases each). Germline CDR1 reads MNHNS; CDR2 reads SASEGT. CDR3 size: 14 residues. The ends were cut back, 1 base at V and 6 bases at J, with 13 bases in the middle. CDR3 DNA: TGTGCCAGCAGTGAAGTAAGGGGGGCGGGCGAGCAGTACGTC. Encoded protein: CASSEVRGAGEQYV.

This chain connects TRBV3-1 to TRBJ2-1; 8 positions agree with TRBD2. Germline lookup yields CDR1 LGHDT and CDR2 YNNKEL (reference sequence). The CDR3 runs 13 residues. V lost 6 bases, J lost 8 bases, and 6 bases stayed unmatched. The CDR3 sequence: CASRPGGRDEQFF. The CDR3, as DNA: TGTGCCAGCAGGCCGGGGGGGCGAGATGAGCAGTTCTTC.

The chain recombines TRBV28 with TRBJ1-1, with D unclear. Trimming took off 6 bases at V and 4 bases at J, with 15 bases between the two ends. The CDR3 consists of 14 residues. CDR1 and CDR2 from the germline V gene are MDHEN and SYDVKM. This CDR3 reads CASSPGGSRTEAFF. The DNA of the CDR3 is TGTGCCAGCAGCCCAGGAGGGTCCCGCACTGAAGCTTTCTTT.

J is TRBJ2-6 and V is TRBV3-1, with D possibly TRBD1 on 7 matching bases. CDR1 and CDR2 (germline): LGHDT, YNNKEL (reference sequence). Trimming shortened V by 0 bases and J by 11 bases, and 17 bases separated the two germline ends. The CDR3 spans 16 residues. The DNA of the CDR3 is TGTGCCAGCAGCCAAGAAAGGGGGCGGGGCCAACACGTCCTGACTTTC. Translating it yields CASSQERGRGQHVLTF.

In its sample, this clonotype was seen many times. The rearrangement links TRBV5-1 to TRBJ2-7, with D uncertain. The CDR3 length is 13 residues. Germline V gene sequence: CDR1 SGHRS, CDR2 YFSETQ. The V gene lost 0 bases and the J gene lost 0 bases, with 4 bases spanning the gap. The CDR3 sequence: CASSLDNSYEQYF. CDR3 coding DNA: TGCGCCAGCAGCTTGGATAACTCCTACGAGCAGTACTTC. The whole variable domain, filled in from reference TRBV5-1 and TRBJ2-7, reads KAGVTQTPRYLIKTRGQQVTLSCSPISGHRSVSWYQQTPGQGLQFLFEYFSETQRNKGNFPGRFSGRQFSNSRSEMNVSTLELGDSALYLCASSLDNSYEQYFGPGTRLTVT.

This clonotype was counted only a few times. The rearrangement links TRBV5-1 to TRBJ2-3, with a possible D match to TRBD2 (7 bases). Germline-derived CDR1 and CDR2 are SGHRS and YFSETQ. Trimming took 5 bases from V and 4 from J, leaving 20 bases between them. The CDR3 extends over 16 amino acids. The CDR3 loop reads CASSQRIREGADTQYF. The CDR3 region has the DNA TGCGCCAGCAGTCAACGAATCAGGGAGGGGGCAGATACGCAGTATTTT.

The chain recombines TRBV30 with TRBJ1-1, with D perhaps TRBD1 (6 bases). V was shortened by 1 base and J by 5 bases, with 11 bases between the two germline ends. Germline V gene data show CDR1 as GTSNPN and CDR2 as SVGIG (reference sequence). This CDR3 has 13 residues. The CDR3 sequence is CAWSAGGRTEAFF. The CDR3 DNA sequence: TGTGCCTGGAGTGCCGGGGGCCGGACTGAAGCTTTCTTT.

The CDR3 DNA reads as TGTGCCATCAGTGACTCGAAGGGCACGCAAGAGACCCAGTACTTC. Its translation is CAISDSKGTQETQYF. The rearrangement links TRBV10-3 to TRBJ2-5; D not resolved. With 3 bases removed from V and 2 bases from J, the gap between germline ends came to 13 bases. This CDR3 is built from 15 residues. Germline V gene sequence: CDR1 ENHRY, CDR2 SYGVKD.

The V call is TRBV5-5, the J call TRBJ2-5, with D possibly called TRBD1 or TRBD2 (6 bases each). Germline V gives CDR1 SGHKS, CDR2 YYEKEE (reference sequence). The CDR3 length is 16 residues. Trimming removed 7 bases at V and 7 bases at J, with 26 bases between. The CDR3 region is CASPQEPGALVGTQYF. The CDR3, as DNA: TGTGCCAGCCCTCAGGAGCCGGGGGCCCTCGTAGGGACCCAGTACTTC.

This clonotype showed up just a few times. The chain recombines TRBV18 with TRBJ2-3, with D unresolved. This CDR3 is built from 12 residues. Germline V gene data show CDR1 as KGHSH and CDR2 as LQKENI. With 2 bases removed from V and 4 bases from J, the gap between germline ends came to 4 bases. In DNA, the CDR3 is TGTGCCAGCTCACCAATATCAGATACGCAGTATTTT. It encodes CASSPISDTQYF.

This clonotype was detected many times. J is TRBJ1-1 and V is TRBV12-5, with D hard to call. The CDR3 consists of 13 residues. Trimming took off 4 bases at V and 2 bases at J, with 8 bases between the two ends. CDR1 and CDR2 from the germline V gene are LGHNT and FRNRAP. This chain's CDR3 is CASGSTTNTEAFF. DNA of the CDR3: TGTGCTAGTGGTTCGACAACCAACACTGAAGCTTTCTTT.

This clonotype has a count of ten or more. CDR3 in amino acids: CASSTWGQGTNTQYF. CDR3 nucleotides: TGTGCCAGCTCAACGTGGGGACAGGGTACGAATACGCAGTATTTT. V usage is TRBV18 and J usage is TRBJ2-3; 9 positions agree with TRBD1. CDR1 is KGHSH and CDR2 is LQKENI in the germline V gene. The CDR3 length is 15 residues. V lost 5 bases, J lost 7 bases, and 10 bases stayed unmatched.

This clonotype has at least ten counts. In DNA, the CDR3 is TGTGCCAGCAGCATCGGGCCGGACCGCTATGAGCAGTACTTC. It encodes CASSIGPDRYEQYF. This rearrangement joins TRBV11-2 to TRBJ2-7; no firm D call. The germline V gene has CDR1 SGHAT and CDR2 FQNNGV. The CDR3 runs 14 residues. The V and J ends lost 5 bases and 7 bases respectively, with 18 bases between them.

This clonotype was seen many times. The chain carries TRBV12-3 or TRBV12-4 and TRBJ2-5, with D perhaps matching TRBD2 (5 bases). Trimming left V 6 bases short and J 0 bases short, with 5 bases between. There are 12 residues in the CDR3. The CDR3 protein is CASRDYQETQYF. The CDR3 DNA reads TGTGCCAGCAGGGACTACCAAGAGACCCAGTACTTC.

This clonotype showed up many times. The J gene is TRBJ2-1, the V gene TRBV5-1, with 8 bases identical to TRBD2. J was trimmed by 1 base and V by 2 bases; bases with no gene match: 5. CDR1 is SGHRS, CDR2 YFSETQ, per germline. CDR3 size: 16 residues. The CDR3 DNA sequence: TGCGCCAGCAGCTTTGGGCGGGGGGAATCCTACAATGAGCAGTTCTTC. Residues: CASSFGRGESYNEQFF.

This clonotype occurred many times. The chain recombines TRBV2 with TRBJ1-4, with 7 bases lining up with TRBD1. The V segment lost 6 bases and the J segment 6 bases; nucleotides outside the gene matches: 4. In germline, CDR1 is SNHLY, CDR2 FYNNEI. This CDR3 has 13 amino acids. DNA of the CDR3: TGTGCCAGCAGAGACAGGGTTGATGAAAAACTGTTTTTT. This translates into CASRDRVDEKLFF.

This clonotype was picked up a small number of times. The chain has TRBV10-3 and TRBJ1-4; D possibly corresponds to TRBD1 (5 bases). The V end was cut by 0 bases, the J end by 3 bases, with 8 bases between. The V gene's germline CDR1 is ENHRY and CDR2 SYGVKD. CDR3 length: 15 residues. CDR3 in DNA: TGTGCCATCAGTGAGTCGGGACGAGCTAATGAAAAACTGTTTTTT. It specifies CAISESGRANEKLFF.

In its sample, this clonotype was seen many times. The chain couples TRBV5-1 to TRBJ2-3; D uncertain. The CDR3 consists of 15 residues. Germline CDR1 reads SGHRS; CDR2 reads YFSETQ. Between the trimmed V and J ends, which lost 3 bases and 0 bases, there was a span of 11 bases. The CDR3, as DNA: TGCGCCAGCAGCTACTCCCCCTCTAGCACAGATACGCAGTATTTT. It translates to CASSYSPSSTDTQYF.

The rearrangement links TRBV28 to TRBJ1-5; D unclear. Trimming took 6 bases from V and 10 from J, leaving 16 bases between them. Germline V gene sequence: CDR1 MDHEN, CDR2 SYDVKM. The CDR3 runs 13 residues. Here the CDR3 reads CASSSFLREPQHF. CDR3 nucleotide sequence: TGTGCCAGCAGCTCCTTTTTAAGGGAACCCCAGCATTTT.

This clonotype has a count of ten or more. The chain has TRBV23-1 and TRBJ1-5, with TRBD1 as a possible D gene (5 bases). TRBV23-1 is reported as an ORF; its role is uncertain. CDR3 length equals 15 residues. This CDR3 is CASLRGAIGDQPQHF. The CDR3 DNA reads TGCGCGAGTCTAAGAGGGGCTATAGGGGATCAGCCCCAGCATTTT.

The chain has TRBV11-2 and TRBJ2-1; D not certain. The germline V and J ends were trimmed by 2 bases and 5 bases, with 10 bases remaining between them. CDR1 and CDR2 (germline): SGHAT, FQNNGV. This CDR3 contains 14 residues. CDR3 amino acids: CASSLRWQDNEQFF. CDR3 nucleotides: TGTGCCAGCAGCTTAAGATGGCAGGACAATGAGCAGTTCTTC.

The CDR3 here is CASSPEVGTGNTEAFF. The DNA for the CDR3 is TGTGCCAGCAGCCCCGAGGTAGGGACGGGGAACACTGAAGCTTTCTTT. The rearrangement joins TRBV9 to TRBJ1-1; TRBD1 might be the D (5 bases). Looked up from germline, CDR1 is SGDLS and CDR2 is YYNGEE. V was trimmed by 4 bases and J by 1 base, leaving 17 bases between them. The CDR3 covers 16 residues.

This clonotype was recorded many times. J is TRBJ1-4 and V is TRBV20-1, with 8 positions matching TRBD1. Germline V CDR1 and CDR2: DFQATT, SNEGSKA (reference sequence). CDR3 length: 17 residues. J was trimmed by 6 bases and V by 6 bases; bases with no gene match: 18. For the CDR3, the DNA is TGCAGTGCCACATATCGTCCTACCAGGGGGCAAGATGAAAAACTGTTTTTT. Protein product: CSATYRPTRGQDEKLFF.

The CDR3 spells CASRLTGAGEQYV. CDR3 DNA sequence: TGTGCCAGCAGACTCACAGGGGCGGGCGAGCAGTACGTC. This chain links TRBV6-5 with TRBJ2-7; 7 bases fit TRBD1. Germline assignment: CDR1 MNHEY and CDR2 SVGAGI. The CDR3 spans 13 residues. J was trimmed by 6 bases and V by 6 bases; bases with no gene match: 8.

This clonotype was picked up a small number of times. The chain has TRBV6-2 or TRBV6-3 and TRBJ2-1, with D possibly TRBD1 on 6 matching bases. Germline V CDR1 and CDR2: MNHEY, SVGEGT. The CDR3 runs 15 residues. Trimming cost V 6 bases and J 6 bases, with 18 bases left between them. CDR3 nucleotide sequence: TGTGCCAGCAGCGTCACAGGGATATTTCCCAATGAGCAGTTCTTC. Protein sequence: CASSVTGIFPNEQFF.

This clonotype turned up a few times. The chain carries TRBV29-1 and TRBJ1-1; 7 nucleotides align to TRBD1. The CDR3 has 13 residues. Per the germline V gene, CDR1 is SQVTM and CDR2 is ANQGSEA. Losses at the gene ends were 1 base for V and 4 bases for J; bases not matched to a gene: 3. CDR3 residues: CSVEGQGFTEAFF. Written as DNA, the CDR3 is TGCAGCGTTGAAGGACAGGGATTCACTGAAGCTTTCTTT.

This clonotype was counted only a few times. V gene TRBV6-6 combines with J gene TRBJ2-7; possible D gene TRBD2, 5 bases. Trimming pared 5 bases from V and 5 bases from J, leaving 13 bases between. CDR1 and CDR2 from the germline V gene are MNHNY and SVGAGI (reference sequence). The CDR3 consists of 13 residues. The CDR3 coding sequence is TGTGCCAGCAGTACCTCCGGGGTCAACGAGCAGTACGTC. Encoded protein: CASSTSGVNEQYV.